One T cell receptor (beta chain) is described in this entry. Looked up from germline, CDR1 is MDHEN and CDR2 is SYDVKM. J lost 4 bases, V lost 8 bases, and 2 bases had no gene match. The CDR3 extends over 13 amino acids. Data came from immunoSEQ multiplex PCR; TCRdb stores just in-frame clones and leaves some out. The data hold nearly 110,000 clones, with about 91% observed a single time. The sample belongs to a study of blood T cell repertoires in COVID-19. In the study overall: The United States, Italy and Spain were the sources of the acute and convalescent COVID-19 samples.

This sequence originates from a man in his forties or fifties with active or convalescent COVID-19. The V gene is TRBV28, the J gene TRBJ1-4, with TRBD1 identical over 9 bases. The sequencing input was peripheral blood. Written as DNA, the CDR3 is TGTGCCAGCGGGACAGGGTATAATGAAAAACTGTTTTTT. It is translated as CASGTGYNEKLFF.